This T cell receptor (beta chain) stems from a study of CD8+CD57+ T cells in acquired aplastic anemia. On the study more broadly: Average DNA yield from sorted CD4+ and CD8+ cells was about 3 ug. Notes on the study in general: The same twenty-nine CD8+ CDR3 sequences occurred in patients and in controls.

Patients chosen for sequencing had shown CD8+CD57+ cell expansion by flow cytometry. Each of the patients presented with severe acquired aplastic anemia. With respect to this clonotype: Its antigen remains unknown.

CDR3 and TCR beta VDJ profiling relied on a genomic DNA template. Via MiXCR, TCRdb re-called the reads, giving one row per CDR3 protein. The sample shows about 98,000 distinct CDR3 sequences, around two thirds of them seen only once. The CDR3 is 15 residues long. Germline loops: CDR1 ENHRY, CDR2 SYGVKD. Between the trimmed V and J ends, which lost 2 bases and 3 bases, there was a span of 10 bases. The specimen sequenced was sorted CD4+, CD8+, or CD8+CD57+ T cells (not recorded which) from PBMCs. This chain uses TRBV10-3 with TRBJ1-4; tentatively, D is TRBD1 (6 bases). The sequence was obtained from a human donor with aplastic anemia. The CDR3 sequence is CAISERGPANEKLFF. CDR3 in DNA: TGTGCCATCAGTGAGCGGGGGCCAGCTAATGAAAAACTGTTTTTT.